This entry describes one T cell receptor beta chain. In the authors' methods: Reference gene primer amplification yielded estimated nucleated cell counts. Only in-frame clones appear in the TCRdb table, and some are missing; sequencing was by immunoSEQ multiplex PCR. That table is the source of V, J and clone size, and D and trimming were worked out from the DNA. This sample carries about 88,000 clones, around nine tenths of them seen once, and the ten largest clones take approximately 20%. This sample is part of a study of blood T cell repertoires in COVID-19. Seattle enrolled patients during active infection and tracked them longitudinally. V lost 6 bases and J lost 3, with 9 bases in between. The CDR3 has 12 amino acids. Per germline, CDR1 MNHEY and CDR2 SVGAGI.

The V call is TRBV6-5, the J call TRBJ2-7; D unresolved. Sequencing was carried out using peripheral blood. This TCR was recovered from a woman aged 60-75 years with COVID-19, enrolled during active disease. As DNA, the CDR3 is TGTGCCAGCAGGGGCCCCAACTACGAGCAGTACTTC. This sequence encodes CASRGPNYEQYF.